This TCR beta chain comes out of a study of CD4 T cells in relation to SARS-CoV-2 and coronaviruses. The overall study: No peptide or an HIV-1 Nef peptide pool served as negative control.

Unexposed donor CD4+ T cells date from about 2011-2019, before the COVID-19 pandemic. Isolation of CD4+ T cells took place after around 11 days in culture. Unexposed-donor CD4+ T cells were probed with SARS-CoV-2 S/N and four cold-coronavirus spikes, cells permitting. Fresh IL-2 medium replaced half the medium on days 3 and 7. Data came from immunoSEQ multiplex PCR; TCRdb stores just in-frame clones and leaves some out. The sample records approximately 16,000 clones, 76% being singletons. The CDR3 extends over 13 amino acids. The V and J ends lost 4 bases and 4 bases respectively, with 10 bases between them. Germline V gene lookup returns CDR1 MDHEN and CDR2 SYDVKM. Concerning this clone: Its antigen is still unknown.

The sample comprised CD4+ T cells from PBMCs, cultured in vitro. The chain recombines TRBV28 with TRBJ2-5; a weak D match, TRBD1 (6 bases). The origin of this receptor is a human donor in good health. The CDR3 region has the DNA TGTGCCAGCAGTTCCGGACAGATAGAGACCCAGTACTTC. Encoded protein: CASSSGQIETQYF.